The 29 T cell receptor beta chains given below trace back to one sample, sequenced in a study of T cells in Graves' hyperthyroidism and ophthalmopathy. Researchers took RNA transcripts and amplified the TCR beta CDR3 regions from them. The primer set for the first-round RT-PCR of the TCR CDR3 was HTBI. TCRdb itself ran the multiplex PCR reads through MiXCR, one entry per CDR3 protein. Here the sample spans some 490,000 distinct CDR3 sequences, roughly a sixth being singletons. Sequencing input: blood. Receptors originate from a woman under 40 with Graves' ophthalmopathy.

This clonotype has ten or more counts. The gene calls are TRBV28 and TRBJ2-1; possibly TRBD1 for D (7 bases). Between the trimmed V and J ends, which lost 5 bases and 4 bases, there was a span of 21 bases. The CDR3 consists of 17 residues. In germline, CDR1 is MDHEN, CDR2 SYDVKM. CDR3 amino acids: CASSRARGRGVYNEQFF. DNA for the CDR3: TGTGCCAGCAGTCGAGCCCGCGGCAGGGGGGTATACAATGAGCAGTTCTTC.

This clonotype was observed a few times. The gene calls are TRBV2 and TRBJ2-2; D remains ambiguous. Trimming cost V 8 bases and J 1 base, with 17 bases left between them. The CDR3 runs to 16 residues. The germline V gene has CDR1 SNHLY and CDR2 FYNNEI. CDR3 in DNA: TGTGCCAGCGAGATGTTGGCCGCCCGGAACACCGGGGAGCTGTTTTTT. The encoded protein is CASEMLAARNTGELFF.

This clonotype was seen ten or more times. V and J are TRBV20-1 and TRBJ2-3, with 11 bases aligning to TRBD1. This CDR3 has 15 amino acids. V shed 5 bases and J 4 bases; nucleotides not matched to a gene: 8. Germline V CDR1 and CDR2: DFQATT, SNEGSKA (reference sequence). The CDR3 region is CSARPGQGVSDTQYF. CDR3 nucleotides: TGCAGTGCTCGACCGGGACAGGGGGTTTCAGATACGCAGTATTTT.

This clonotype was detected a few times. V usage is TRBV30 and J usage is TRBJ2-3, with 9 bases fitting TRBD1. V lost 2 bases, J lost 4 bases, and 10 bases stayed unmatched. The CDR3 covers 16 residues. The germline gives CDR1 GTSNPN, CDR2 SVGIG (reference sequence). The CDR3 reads CAWSPPTGTGPDTQYF. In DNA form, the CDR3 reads TGTGCCTGGAGTCCACCCACCGGGACAGGGCCAGATACGCAGTATTTT.

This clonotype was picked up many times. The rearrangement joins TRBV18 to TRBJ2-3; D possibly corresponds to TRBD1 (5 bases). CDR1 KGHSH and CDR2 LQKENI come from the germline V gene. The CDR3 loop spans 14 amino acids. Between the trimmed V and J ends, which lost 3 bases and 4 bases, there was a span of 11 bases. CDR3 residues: CASSPQGRADTQYF. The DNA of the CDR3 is TGTGCCAGCTCACCCCAGGGTCGGGCAGATACGCAGTATTTT. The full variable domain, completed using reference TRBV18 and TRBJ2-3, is NAGVMQNPRHLVRRRGQEARLRCSPMKGHSHVYWYRQLPEEGLKFMVYLQKENIIDESGMPKERFSAEFPKEGPSILRIQQVVRGDSAAYFCASSPQGRADTQYFGPGTRLTVL.

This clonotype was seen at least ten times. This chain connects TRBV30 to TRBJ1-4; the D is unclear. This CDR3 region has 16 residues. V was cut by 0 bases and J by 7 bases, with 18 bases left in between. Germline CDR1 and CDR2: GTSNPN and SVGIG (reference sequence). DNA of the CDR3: TGTGCCTGGAGTGTACTGGGCCTCACGGGAGGTGAAAAACTGTTTTTT. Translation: CAWSVLGLTGGEKLFF.

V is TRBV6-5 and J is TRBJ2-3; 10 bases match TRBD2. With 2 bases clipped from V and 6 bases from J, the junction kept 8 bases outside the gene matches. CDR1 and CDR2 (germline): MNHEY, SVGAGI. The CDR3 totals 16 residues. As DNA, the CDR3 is TGTGCCAGCAGTTACGGAGCGGGAGGGCCAAGGGATACGCAGTATTTT. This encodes CASSYGAGGPRDTQYF.

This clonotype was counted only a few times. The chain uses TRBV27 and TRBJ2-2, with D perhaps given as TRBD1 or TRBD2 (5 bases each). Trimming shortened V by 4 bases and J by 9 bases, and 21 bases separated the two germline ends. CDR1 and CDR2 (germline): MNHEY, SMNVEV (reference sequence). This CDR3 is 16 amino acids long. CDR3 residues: CASSSGLTRVHRELFF. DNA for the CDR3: TGTGCCAGCAGTTCAGGGTTAACGAGGGTCCACCGGGAGCTGTTTTTT.

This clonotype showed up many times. CDR3 in amino acids: CASSPGYDYEQYF. Here the CDR3 DNA reads TGTGCCAGCTCACCGGGTTATGACTACGAGCAGTACTTC. The chain has TRBV18 and TRBJ2-7; D gene unclear. CDR3 length: 13 residues. Germline V lookup: CDR1 KGHSH, CDR2 LQKENI. Trimming took 3 bases from V and 3 from J, leaving 9 bases between them.

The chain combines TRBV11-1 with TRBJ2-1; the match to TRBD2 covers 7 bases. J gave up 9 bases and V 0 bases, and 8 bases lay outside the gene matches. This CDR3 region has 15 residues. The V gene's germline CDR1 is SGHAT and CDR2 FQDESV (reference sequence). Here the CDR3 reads CASSLAGGPGAEQFF. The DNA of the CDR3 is TGTGCCAGCAGCTTAGCGGGAGGGCCGGGAGCTGAGCAGTTCTTC.

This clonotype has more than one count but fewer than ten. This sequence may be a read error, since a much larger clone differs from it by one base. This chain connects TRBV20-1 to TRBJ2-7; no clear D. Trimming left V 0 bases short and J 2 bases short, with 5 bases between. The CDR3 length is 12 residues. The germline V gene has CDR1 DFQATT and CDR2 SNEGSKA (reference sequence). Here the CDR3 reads CSAREAAYEQYF. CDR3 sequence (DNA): TGCAGTGCTAGAGAGGCGGCCTACGAGCAGTACTTC.

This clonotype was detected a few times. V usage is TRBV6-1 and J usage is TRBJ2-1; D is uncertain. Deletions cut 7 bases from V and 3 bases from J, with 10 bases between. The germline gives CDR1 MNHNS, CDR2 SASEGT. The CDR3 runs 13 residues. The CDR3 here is CASNFLDYNEQFF. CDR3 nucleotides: TGTGCCAGCAATTTTCTAGACTACAATGAGCAGTTCTTC.

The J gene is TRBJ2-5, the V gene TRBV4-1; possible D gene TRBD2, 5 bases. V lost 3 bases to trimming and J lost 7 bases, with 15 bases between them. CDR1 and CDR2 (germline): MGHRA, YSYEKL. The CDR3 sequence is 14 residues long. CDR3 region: CASSQARDLGTQYF. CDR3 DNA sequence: TGCGCCAGCAGCCAGGCGAGGGATTTAGGGACCCAGTACTTC.

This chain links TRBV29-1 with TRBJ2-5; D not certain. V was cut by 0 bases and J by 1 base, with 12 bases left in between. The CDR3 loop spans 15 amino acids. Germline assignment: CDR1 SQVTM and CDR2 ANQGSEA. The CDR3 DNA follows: TGCAGCGTTGAAGACACCGAGGAGAGCCAAGAGACCCAGTACTTC. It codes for CSVEDTEESQETQYF.

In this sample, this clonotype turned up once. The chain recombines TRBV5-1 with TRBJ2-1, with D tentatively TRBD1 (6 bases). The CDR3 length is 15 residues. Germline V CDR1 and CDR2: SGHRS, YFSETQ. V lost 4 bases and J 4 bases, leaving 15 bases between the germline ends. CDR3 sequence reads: CASSATGTTYNEQFF. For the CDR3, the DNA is TGCGCCAGCAGCGCCACCGGGACAACATACAATGAGCAGTTCTTC.

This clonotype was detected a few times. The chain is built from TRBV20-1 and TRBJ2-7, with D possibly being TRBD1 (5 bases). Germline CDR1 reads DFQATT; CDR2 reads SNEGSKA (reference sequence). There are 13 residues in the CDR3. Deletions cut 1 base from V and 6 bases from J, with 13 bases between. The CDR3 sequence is CSARVGVQGEQYF. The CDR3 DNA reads TGCAGTGCTAGAGTAGGGGTTCAGGGCGAGCAGTACTTC.

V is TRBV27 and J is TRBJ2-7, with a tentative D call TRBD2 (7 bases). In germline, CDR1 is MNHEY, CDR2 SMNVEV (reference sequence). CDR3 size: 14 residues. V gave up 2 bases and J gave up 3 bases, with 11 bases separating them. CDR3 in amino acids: CASSLAGAFYEQYF. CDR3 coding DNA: TGTGCCAGCAGTTTAGCGGGGGCATTCTACGAGCAGTACTTC.

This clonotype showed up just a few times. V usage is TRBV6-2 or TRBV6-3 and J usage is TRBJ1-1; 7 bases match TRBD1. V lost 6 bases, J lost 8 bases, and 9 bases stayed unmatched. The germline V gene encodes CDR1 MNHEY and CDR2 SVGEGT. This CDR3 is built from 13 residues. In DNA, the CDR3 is TGTGCCAGCAGCCTAAGTGGGGACAGCGAAGCTTTCTTT. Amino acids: CASSLSGDSEAFF.

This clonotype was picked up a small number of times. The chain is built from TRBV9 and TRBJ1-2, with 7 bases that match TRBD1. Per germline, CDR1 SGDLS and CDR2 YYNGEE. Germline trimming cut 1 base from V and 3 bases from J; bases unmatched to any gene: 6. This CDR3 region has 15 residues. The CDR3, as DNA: TGTGCCAGCAGCGTATTAAGGGGGCGCGACTATGGCTACACCTTC. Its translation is CASSVLRGRDYGYTF. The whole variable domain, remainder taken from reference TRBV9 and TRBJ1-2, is DSGVTQTPKHLITATGQRVTLRCSPRSGDLSVYWYQQSLDQGLQFLIQYYNGEERAKGNILERFSAQQFPDLHSELNLSSLELGDSALYFCASSVLRGRDYGYTFGSGTRLTVV.

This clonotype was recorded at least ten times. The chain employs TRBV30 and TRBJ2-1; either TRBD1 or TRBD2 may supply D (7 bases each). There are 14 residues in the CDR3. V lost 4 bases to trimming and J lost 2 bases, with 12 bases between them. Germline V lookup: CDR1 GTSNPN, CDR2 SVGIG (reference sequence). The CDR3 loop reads CAWKGRGPYNEQFF. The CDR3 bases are TGTGCCTGGAAAGGGAGGGGGCCCTACAATGAGCAGTTCTTC.

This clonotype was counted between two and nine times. CDR3: CASSSWAVGDTQYF. CDR3 bases: TGTGCCAGCAGTTCCTGGGCCGTCGGGGATACGCAGTATTTT. The V and J genes are TRBV27 and TRBJ2-3; no reliable D call. In germline, CDR1 is MNHEY, CDR2 SMNVEV (reference sequence). Trimming left V 4 bases short and J 6 bases short, with 14 bases between. The CDR3 extends over 14 amino acids.

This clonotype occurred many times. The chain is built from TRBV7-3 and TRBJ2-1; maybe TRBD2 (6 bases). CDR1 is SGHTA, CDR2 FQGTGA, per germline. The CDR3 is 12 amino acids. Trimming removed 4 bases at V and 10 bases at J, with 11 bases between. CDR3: CASSSEGREQFF. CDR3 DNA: TGTGCCAGCAGCTCTGAAGGGAGGGAGCAGTTCTTC.

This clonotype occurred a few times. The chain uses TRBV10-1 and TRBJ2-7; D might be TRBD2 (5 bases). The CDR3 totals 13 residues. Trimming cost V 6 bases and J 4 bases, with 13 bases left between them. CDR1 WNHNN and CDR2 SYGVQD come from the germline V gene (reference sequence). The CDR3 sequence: CASRAGPDYEQYF. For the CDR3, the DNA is TGCGCCAGCAGGGCGGGCCCGGATTACGAGCAGTACTTC.

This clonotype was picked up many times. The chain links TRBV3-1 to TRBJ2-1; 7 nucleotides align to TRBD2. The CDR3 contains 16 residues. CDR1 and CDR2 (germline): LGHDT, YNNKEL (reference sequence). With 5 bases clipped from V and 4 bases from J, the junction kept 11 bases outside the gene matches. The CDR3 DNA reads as TGTGCCAGCAGCTTACTACCGGGAGGAAATTACAATGAGCAGTTCTTC. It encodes CASSLLPGGNYNEQFF.

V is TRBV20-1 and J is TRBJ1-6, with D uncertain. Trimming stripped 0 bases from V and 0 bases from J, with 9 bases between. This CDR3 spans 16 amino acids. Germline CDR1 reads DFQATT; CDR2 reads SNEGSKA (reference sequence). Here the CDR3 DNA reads TGCAGTGCTAGAGATCCCGCCAGCTCCTATAATTCACCCCTCCACTTT. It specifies CSARDPASSYNSPLHF.

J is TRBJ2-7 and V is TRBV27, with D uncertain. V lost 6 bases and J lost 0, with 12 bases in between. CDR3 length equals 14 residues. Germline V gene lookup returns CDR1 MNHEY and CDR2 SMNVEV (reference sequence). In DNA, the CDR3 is TGTGCCAGCAGCTCGATAATGAGCTCCTACGAGCAGTACTTC. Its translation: CASSSIMSSYEQYF.

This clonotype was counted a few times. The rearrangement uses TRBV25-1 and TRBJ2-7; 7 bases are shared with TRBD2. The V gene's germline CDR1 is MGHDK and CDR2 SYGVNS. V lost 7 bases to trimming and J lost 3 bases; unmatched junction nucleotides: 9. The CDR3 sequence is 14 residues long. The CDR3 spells CASNGLGVHYEQYF. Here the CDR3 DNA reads TGTGCCAGCAACGGACTAGGGGTGCACTACGAGCAGTACTTC.

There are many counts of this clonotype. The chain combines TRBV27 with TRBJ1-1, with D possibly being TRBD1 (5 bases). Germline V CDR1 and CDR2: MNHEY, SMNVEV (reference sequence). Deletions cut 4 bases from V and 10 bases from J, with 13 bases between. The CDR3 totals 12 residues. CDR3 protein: CASSSPGFGAFF. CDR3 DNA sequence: TGTGCCAGCAGTTCCCCAGGGTTCGGAGCTTTCTTT.

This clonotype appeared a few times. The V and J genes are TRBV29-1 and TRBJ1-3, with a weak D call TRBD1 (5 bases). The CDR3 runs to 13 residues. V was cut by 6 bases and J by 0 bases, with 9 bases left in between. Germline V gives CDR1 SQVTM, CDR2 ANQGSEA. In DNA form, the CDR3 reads TGCAGCGTGCTTGGGGGCTCTGGAAACACCATATATTTT. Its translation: CSVLGGSGNTIYF.